Described below is a single T cell receptor (beta chain) sequence and its context. This entry is derived from a study of cytomegalovirus exposure and HLA in healthy donors. V shed 7 bases and J shed 2 bases, with 15 bases lying between them. Germline CDR1 reads SQVTM; CDR2 reads ANQGSEA. This CDR3 has 15 residues. The method was immunoSEQ multiplex PCR; TCRdb's version includes in-frame clones alone and lacks a portion of them. The sample yields 250,000 to 300,000 clones, approximately 83% seen once. The clonotype comes from a woman aged 18 to 35 in good health and CMV-seronegative. V gene TRBV29-1 combines with J gene TRBJ2-6; D unresolved. Material for sequencing was PBMCs. The CDR3, as DNA: TGCAGCGCCTTTCCCGAGTCGGCTGGGGCCAACGTCCTGACTTTC. It yields the protein CSAFPESAGANVLTF. The whole variable domain, filled in from reference TRBV29-1 and TRBJ2-6, reads SAVISQKPSRDICQRGTSLTIQCQVDSQVTMMFWYRQQPGQSLTLIATANQGSEATYESGFVIDKFPISRPNLTFSTLTVSNMSPEDSSIYLCSAFPESAGANVLTFGAGSRLTVL.